Each of the 28 T cell receptor beta chains below was sequenced from the same sample in a study of T cells after yellow fever vaccination. TCRdb re-called the 5' RACE reads through MiXCR, storing one row per CDR3 protein. Among roughly 500,000 distinct CDR3 sequences listed, 15% to 20% were seen once. The source material was PBMCs, sampled 15 days after the yellow fever booster vaccination. These receptors originate from a man aged 25 to 45 who received the YFV17D yellow fever vaccine.

The chain combines TRBV4-3 with TRBJ2-2, with D possibly being TRBD2 (5 bases). This CDR3 spans 18 amino acids. Germline V lookup: CDR1 LGHNA, CDR2 YSLEER. V lost 0 bases and J 13 bases, leaving 27 bases between the germline ends. CDR3 nucleotide sequence: TGCGCCAGCAGCCAAGATTTTCGGTGGGAGAGGAACACCGTGGCGCTGTTTTTT. Translated: CASSQDFRWERNTVALFF.

This clonotype was detected only a few times. This chain uses TRBV25-1 with TRBJ2-6; 9 bases are a match to TRBD1. The germline V gene has CDR1 MGHDK and CDR2 SYGVNS. The CDR3 is made up of 17 amino acids. V gave up 4 bases and J gave up 5 bases; unmatched junction bases: 9. The chain's CDR3 is CASSGPTGGFWANVLTF. As DNA, the CDR3 is TGTGCCAGCAGTGGTCCCACAGGGGGCTTTTGGGCCAACGTCCTGACTTTC. The full variable domain, with the rest looked up from reference TRBV25-1 and TRBJ2-6, is EADIYQTPRYLVIGTGKKITLECSQTMGHDKMYWYQQDPGMELHLIHYSYGVNSTEKGDLSSESTVSRIRTEHFPLTLESARPSHTSQYLCASSGPTGGFWANVLTFGAGSRLTVL.

This clonotype has more than one count but fewer than ten. The gene calls are TRBV2 and TRBJ2-5; the match to TRBD2 covers 11 bases. Unmatched junction bases numbered 2, after V lost 7 bases and J lost 4 bases. The CDR3 runs to 13 residues. From germline, CDR1 is SNHLY and CDR2 FYNNEI. The DNA of the CDR3 is TGTGCCAGCAATGGACTAGCGGGAGAGACCCAGTACTTC. Its translation: CASNGLAGETQYF.

There are a few counts of this clonotype. The gene calls are TRBV18 and TRBJ2-7, with 7 bases matching TRBD2. CDR3 length: 15 residues. Germline assignment: CDR1 KGHSH and CDR2 LQKENI. J lost 2 bases, V lost 2 bases, and 6 bases had no gene match. The CDR3 DNA sequence: TGTGCCAGCTCACCAGGTCTAGCGGAAACCTACGAGCAGTACTTC. Its translation: CASSPGLAETYEQYF. Filled out from reference TRBV18 and TRBJ2-7, the complete variable domain reads NAGVMQNPRHLVRRRGQEARLRCSPMKGHSHVYWYRQLPEEGLKFMVYLQKENIIDESGMPKERFSAEFPKEGPSILRIQQVVRGDSAAYFCASSPGLAETYEQYFGPGTRLTVT.

This clonotype was detected only a few times. The chain links TRBV5-1 to TRBJ2-1, with 7 bases aligning to TRBD1. The germline V gene encodes CDR1 SGHRS and CDR2 YFSETQ. V lost 6 bases, J lost 0 bases, and 9 bases stayed unmatched. This CDR3 is built from 16 residues. This CDR3 is CASKQGPESSYNEQFF. The DNA of the CDR3 is TGCGCCAGCAAACAGGGGCCCGAAAGCTCCTACAATGAGCAGTTCTTC.

The rearrangement links TRBV23-1 to TRBJ2-1; TRBD2 agrees at 10 bases. TRBV23-1 has ORF status, its function being uncertain. This CDR3 is 18 amino acids long. The V segment lost 0 bases and the J segment 4 bases; nucleotides outside the gene matches: 9. This CDR3 is CASSQSRLAGVIYNEQFF. In DNA form, the CDR3 reads TGCGCCAGCAGTCAATCCCGGCTAGCGGGAGTTATATACAATGAGCAGTTCTTC.

The rearrangement uses TRBV7-2 and TRBJ2-7; 7 bases are a match to TRBD1. Trimming at V came to 7 bases and at J to 0 bases, leaving 9 bases not matched to a gene. The CDR3 runs 15 residues. Per germline, CDR1 SGHTA and CDR2 FQGNSA. CDR3 in DNA: TGTGCCAGCAACACTGTGGGGGACAGCTCCTACGAGCAGTACTTC. Its translation: CASNTVGDSSYEQYF.

The rearrangement links TRBV9 to TRBJ2-1; tentative D call: TRBD2 (5 bases). Per the germline V gene, CDR1 is SGDLS and CDR2 is YYNGEE. The ends were cut back, 4 bases at V and 3 bases at J, with 14 bases in the middle. The CDR3 totals 15 residues. This chain's CDR3 is CASSPLGTLYNEQFF. The CDR3 bases are TGTGCCAGCAGCCCACTAGGTACCCTCTACAATGAGCAGTTCTTC.

The chain employs TRBV28 and TRBJ2-1, with D possibly being TRBD2 (6 bases). From germline, CDR1 is MDHEN and CDR2 SYDVKM. CDR3 length: 13 amino acids. V lost 6 bases and J 5 bases, leaving 11 bases between the germline ends. As DNA, the CDR3 is TGTGCCAGCAGACGGGGGATAAACAATGAGCAGTTCTTC. Encoded protein: CASRRGINNEQFF.

The CDR3 here is CASSRPAAGYTF. The CDR3 DNA follows: TGTGCCAGCAGCCGTCCGGCTGCCGGCTACACCTTC. This chain joins TRBV3-1 and TRBJ1-2; D remains ambiguous. Trimming pared 4 bases from V and 8 bases from J, leaving 11 bases between. From germline, CDR1 is LGHDT and CDR2 YNNKEL (reference sequence). This CDR3 spans 12 amino acids. The complete variable domain, with remaining parts taken from reference TRBV3-1 and TRBJ1-2, reads DTAVSQTPKYLVTQMGNDKSIKCEQNLGHDTMYWYKQDSKKFLKIMFSYNNKELIINETVPNRFSPKSPDKAHLNLHINSLELGDSAVYFCASSRPAAGYTFGSGTRLTVV.

The V and J genes are TRBV30 and TRBJ2-3; D is ambiguous. The CDR3 has 14 residues. Germline loops: CDR1 GTSNPN, CDR2 SVGIG (reference sequence). Trimming took off 2 bases at V and 0 bases at J, with 9 bases between the two ends. The CDR3 DNA follows: TGTGCCTGGAGTAGGTCGGCTAGCACAGATACGCAGTATTTT. Amino acids: CAWSRSASTDTQYF.

The chain is built from TRBV7-2 and TRBJ2-3; 12 nucleotides line up with TRBD2. The germline CDR1 and CDR2 sequences are SGHTA and FQGNSA. V shed 5 bases and J 4 bases; nucleotides not matched to a gene: 10. The CDR3 has 17 residues. The CDR3 DNA sequence: TGTGCCAGCAGCCCCCTAGGGCTAGCGGGAGGGGCAGATACGCAGTATTTT. Encoded protein: CASSPLGLAGGADTQYF.

This chain connects TRBV7-9 to TRBJ2-2, with 8 bases aligning to TRBD2. CDR3 length: 13 amino acids. V trimming: 4 bases; J trimming: 7 bases; junction bases outside the gene matches: 2. The germline CDR1 and CDR2 sequences are SEHNR and FQNEAQ (reference sequence). The CDR3 reads CASSSGGNGELFF. CDR3 nucleotide sequence: TGTGCCAGCAGCTCGGGAGGGAACGGGGAGCTGTTTTTT.

The rearrangement joins TRBV15 to TRBJ2-1; possibly TRBD1 or TRBD2 for D (5 bases each). The V gene lost 5 bases and the J gene lost 12 bases, with 20 bases spanning the gap. Per the germline V gene, CDR1 is LNHNV and CDR2 is YYDKDF (reference sequence). The CDR3 has 14 amino acids. The CDR3 bases are TGTGCCACCAGCGTTCCGGGGCCCTCCGGTGTGCAGTTCTTC. Translating it yields CATSVPGPSGVQFF.

This clonotype was found a few times. V is TRBV23-1 and J is TRBJ2-6; 8 positions agree with TRBD2. TRBV23-1 is an open reading frame whose function is uncertain. The CDR3 contains 15 residues. V lost 6 bases to trimming and J lost 7 bases; unmatched junction nucleotides: 8. The CDR3 reads CASSRHRGGANVLTF. As DNA, the CDR3 is TGCGCCAGCAGCCGTCACCGGGGGGGAGCCAACGTCCTGACTTTC.

This clonotype was found a few times. The V call is TRBV7-2, the J call TRBJ2-7; no firm D call. The CDR3 sequence is 13 residues long. Per germline, CDR1 SGHTA and CDR2 FQGNSA. Trimming left V 1 base short and J 1 base short, with 5 bases between. The CDR3 is CASSLVWSYEQYF. The CDR3 DNA follows: TGTGCCAGCAGCTTAGTCTGGTCCTACGAGCAGTACTTC. The full variable domain, with the rest looked up from reference TRBV7-2 and TRBJ2-7, is GAGVSQSPSNKVTEKGKDVELRCDPISGHTALYWYRQSLGQGLEFLIYFQGNSAPDKSGLPSDRFSAERTGGSVSTLTIQRTQQEDSAVYLCASSLVWSYEQYFGPGTRLTVT.

This clonotype was recorded at least ten times. The rearrangement joins TRBV7-2 to TRBJ2-7, with 7 bases identical to TRBD1. Unmatched junction bases numbered 13, after V lost 5 bases and J lost 6 bases. The germline V gene encodes CDR1 SGHTA and CDR2 FQGNSA. The CDR3 spans 15 residues. For the CDR3, the DNA is TGTGCCAGCAGCGCTAAATGGGACAGACAGGGCGAGCAGTACTTC. This encodes CASSAKWDRQGEQYF. The variable domain in full, completed from reference TRBV7-2 and TRBJ2-7, reads GAGVSQSPSNKVTEKGKDVELRCDPISGHTALYWYRQSLGQGLEFLIYFQGNSAPDKSGLPSDRFSAERTGGSVSTLTIQRTQQEDSAVYLCASSAKWDRQGEQYFGPGTRLTVT.

The table lists this clonotype with a few counts. V gene TRBV20-1 combines with J gene TRBJ2-5; a possible D gene is TRBD1 (6 bases). Per germline, CDR1 DFQATT and CDR2 SNEGSKA (reference sequence). The CDR3 has 13 amino acids. V lost 0 bases, J lost 4 bases, and 9 bases lay in between. CDR3 nucleotides: TGCAGTGCTAGAGAAGCAGGGGTAGAGACCCAGTACTTC. Its translation is CSAREAGVETQYF.

This clonotype was counted a few times. V gene TRBV20-1 combines with J gene TRBJ1-1; D unresolved. V was shortened by 3 bases and J by 8 bases, with 16 bases between the two germline ends. This CDR3 is 13 amino acids long. Germline V gene data show CDR1 as DFQATT and CDR2 as SNEGSKA (reference sequence). The CDR3 DNA reads as TGCAGTGCTAGTCTGTCGTCCGGCGTCGAAGCTTTCTTT. Residues: CSASLSSGVEAFF.

J is TRBJ2-1 and V is TRBV25-1, with D perhaps given as TRBD1 or TRBD2 (5 bases each). Germline V lookup: CDR1 MGHDK, CDR2 SYGVNS. The CDR3 is 15 residues long. V was clipped by 6 bases and J by 8 bases, with 20 bases between them. CDR3 DNA: TGTGCCAGCAGCGACGGGACCTGGATAGGGGATGAGCAGTTCTTC. Protein product: CASSDGTWIGDEQFF.

V is TRBV5-5 and J is TRBJ2-5, with D perhaps matching TRBD1 (5 bases). Germline V gives CDR1 SGHKS, CDR2 YYEKEE (reference sequence). V gave up 2 bases and J gave up 4 bases, with 15 bases separating them. This CDR3 contains 15 residues. In nucleotides, the CDR3 is TGTGCCAGCAGCTTCCAGGGTGGTAGTTCAGAGACCCAGTACTTC. Translated: CASSFQGGSSETQYF.

This clonotype was picked up a small number of times. This chain connects TRBV4-3 to TRBJ2-1; TRBD1 matches 8 bases. This CDR3 is 14 amino acids long. Germline assignment: CDR1 LGHNA and CDR2 YSLEER. V lost 4 bases and J lost 6; bases outside the gene matches: 5. The CDR3 region is CASSRKGQVNEQFF. The CDR3 nucleotides are TGCGCCAGCAGCCGCAAGGGACAGGTCAATGAGCAGTTCTTC.

V is TRBV10-3 and J is TRBJ2-1, with 8 bases aligning to TRBD2. CDR1 and CDR2 (germline): ENHRY, SYGVKD. The ends lost 3 bases at V and 7 bases at J; junction bases unmatched: 5. The CDR3 consists of 14 residues. CDR3 amino acids: CAISEGGRTNEQFF. CDR3 bases: TGTGCCATCAGTGAAGGCGGGAGGACGAATGAGCAGTTCTTC.

This clonotype was seen only a few times. V gene TRBV7-9 combines with J gene TRBJ1-4; weak D call: TRBD1 (5 bases). The V end was cut by 1 base, the J end by 8 bases, with 8 bases between. There are 13 residues in the CDR3. Germline assignment: CDR1 SEHNR and CDR2 FQNEAQ (reference sequence). CDR3 protein: CASSLGGPEKLFF. DNA of the CDR3: TGTGCCAGCAGCTTAGGGGGACCCGAAAAACTGTTTTTT.

The chain joins TRBV7-2 to TRBJ2-3; D not resolved. The CDR3 is made up of 15 amino acids. Germline assignment: CDR1 SGHTA and CDR2 FQGNSA. Trimming shortened V by 4 bases and J by 4 bases, and 15 bases separated the two germline ends. DNA for the CDR3: TGTGCCAGCAGCTCGATATGGAGTTCGGCAGATACGCAGTATTTT. As protein: CASSSIWSSADTQYF.

This clonotype was seen only a few times. This chain uses TRBV18 with TRBJ2-5; 12 bases fit TRBD1. Germline CDR1 and CDR2: KGHSH and LQKENI. This CDR3 has 15 amino acids. V shed 6 bases, J shed 5 bases, and the junction held 7 bases outside the gene matches. DNA for the CDR3: TGTGCCAGCTCCCCCGGGACAGGGGGCCGCGAGACCCAGTACTTC. Its translation is CASSPGTGGRETQYF.

Only a few counts were recorded for this clonotype. This chain joins TRBV20-1 and TRBJ2-7, with TRBD2 identical over 8 bases. Germline assignment: CDR1 DFQATT and CDR2 SNEGSKA (reference sequence). The CDR3 length is 14 residues. V lost 7 bases to trimming and J lost 3 bases; unmatched junction nucleotides: 11. The CDR3 reads CSVSRASGFYEQYF. The CDR3 DNA reads as TGCAGTGTCTCACGGGCTAGCGGGTTCTACGAGCAGTACTTC.

This sequence joins TRBV28 and TRBJ2-5, with 9 bases that match TRBD2. This CDR3 is built from 15 residues. From germline, CDR1 is MDHEN and CDR2 SYDVKM. V dropped 5 bases and J dropped 2; count of bases not matched to a gene: 6. DNA of the CDR3: TGTGCCAGCAGTCAACTAGCGGGCCTACAAGAGACCCAGTACTTC. It is translated as CASSQLAGLQETQYF. The full variable domain, in which reference TRBV28 and TRBJ2-5 provide the parts outside the CDR3, is DVKVTQSSRYLVKRTGEKVFLECVQDMDHENMFWYRQDPGLGLRLIYFSYDVKMKEKGDIPEGYSVSREKKERFSLILESASTNQTSMYLCASSQLAGLQETQYFGPGTRLLVL.